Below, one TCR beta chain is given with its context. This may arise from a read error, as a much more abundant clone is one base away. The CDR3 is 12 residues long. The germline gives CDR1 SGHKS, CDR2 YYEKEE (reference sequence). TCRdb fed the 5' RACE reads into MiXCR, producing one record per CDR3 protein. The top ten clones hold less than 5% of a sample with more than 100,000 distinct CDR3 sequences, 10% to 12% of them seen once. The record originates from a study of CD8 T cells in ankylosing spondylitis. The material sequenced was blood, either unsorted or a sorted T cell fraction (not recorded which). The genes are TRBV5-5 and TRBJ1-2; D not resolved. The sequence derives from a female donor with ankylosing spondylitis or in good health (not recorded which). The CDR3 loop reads CASSFRWGGYPF. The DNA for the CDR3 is TGTGCCAGCAGCTTCCGATGGGGAGGCTACCCCTTC.